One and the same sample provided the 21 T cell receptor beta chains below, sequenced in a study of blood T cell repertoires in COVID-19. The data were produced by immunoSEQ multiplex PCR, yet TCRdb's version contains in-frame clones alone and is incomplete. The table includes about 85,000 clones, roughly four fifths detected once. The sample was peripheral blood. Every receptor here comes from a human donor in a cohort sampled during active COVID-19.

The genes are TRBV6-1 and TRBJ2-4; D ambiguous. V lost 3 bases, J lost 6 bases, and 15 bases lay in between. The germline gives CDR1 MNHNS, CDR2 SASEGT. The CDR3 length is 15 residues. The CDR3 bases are TGTGCCAGCAGTGAGGGCAGTTTGGGTCGAAACATTCAGTACTTC. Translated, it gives CASSEGSLGRNIQYF.

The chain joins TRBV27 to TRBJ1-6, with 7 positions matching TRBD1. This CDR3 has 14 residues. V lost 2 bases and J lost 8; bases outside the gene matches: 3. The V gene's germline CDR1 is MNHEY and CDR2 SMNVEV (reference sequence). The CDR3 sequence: CASSLQGEHSPLHF. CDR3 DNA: TGTGCCAGCAGTTTACAGGGGGAACATTCACCCCTCCACTTT.

The CDR3 DNA follows: TGTGCCAGCAGGTACCGGGGGGTACAACAAGAGACCCAGTACTTC. Translated, it gives CASRYRGVQQETQYF. The chain has TRBV7-9 and TRBJ2-5; 7 bases fit TRBD2. With V trimmed by 6 bases and J by 2 bases, 9 bases remained unmatched. This CDR3 region has 15 residues. CDR1 and CDR2 from the germline V gene are SEHNR and FQNEAQ (reference sequence). Using reference TRBV7-9 and TRBJ2-5 for the parts outside the CDR3, the full variable domain is DTGVSQNPRHKITKRGQNVTFRCDPISEHNRLYWYRQTLGQGPEFLTYFQNEAQLEKSRLLSDRFSAERPKGSFSTLEIQRTEQGDSAMYLCASRYRGVQQETQYFGPGTRLLVL.

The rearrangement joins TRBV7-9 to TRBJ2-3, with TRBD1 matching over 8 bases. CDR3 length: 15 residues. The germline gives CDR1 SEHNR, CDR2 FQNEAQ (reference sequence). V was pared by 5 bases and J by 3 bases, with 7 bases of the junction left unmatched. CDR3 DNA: TGTGCCAGCAGCCACGGACAGGGAGTGACAGATACGCAGTATTTT. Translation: CASSHGQGVTDTQYF.

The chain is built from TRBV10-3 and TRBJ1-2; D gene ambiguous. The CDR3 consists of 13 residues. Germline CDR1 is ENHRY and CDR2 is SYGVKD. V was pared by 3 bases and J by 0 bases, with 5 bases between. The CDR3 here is CAISDRANYGYTF. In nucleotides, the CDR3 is TGTGCCATCAGTGACCGCGCTAACTATGGCTACACCTTC.

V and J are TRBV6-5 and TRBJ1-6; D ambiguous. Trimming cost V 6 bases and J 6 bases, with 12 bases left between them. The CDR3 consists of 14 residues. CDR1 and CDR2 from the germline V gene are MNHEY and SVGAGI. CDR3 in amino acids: CASREWLANSPLHF. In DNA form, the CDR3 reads TGTGCCAGCAGGGAGTGGCTCGCTAATTCACCCCTCCACTTT.

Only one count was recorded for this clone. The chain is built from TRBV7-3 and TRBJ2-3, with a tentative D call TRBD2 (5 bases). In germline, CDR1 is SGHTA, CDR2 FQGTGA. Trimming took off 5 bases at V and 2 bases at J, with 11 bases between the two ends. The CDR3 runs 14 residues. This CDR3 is CASSPGLYTDTQYF. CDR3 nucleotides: TGTGCCAGCAGCCCAGGACTTTACACAGATACGCAGTATTTT.

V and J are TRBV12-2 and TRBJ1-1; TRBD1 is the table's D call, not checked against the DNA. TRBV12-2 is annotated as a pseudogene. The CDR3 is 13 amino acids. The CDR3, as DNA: TGTGCAAGAACGGGCAGGGTGGTCACTGAAGCTTTCTTT. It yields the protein CARTGRVVTEAFF.

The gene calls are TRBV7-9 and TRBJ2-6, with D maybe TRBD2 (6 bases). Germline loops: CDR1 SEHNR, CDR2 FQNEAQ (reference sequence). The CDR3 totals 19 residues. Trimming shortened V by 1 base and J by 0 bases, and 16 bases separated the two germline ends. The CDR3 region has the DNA TGTGCCAGCAGCTTAGGGGGCGGGGCCCTTTTCTCTGGGGCCAACGTCCTGACTTTC. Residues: CASSLGGGALFSGANVLTF.

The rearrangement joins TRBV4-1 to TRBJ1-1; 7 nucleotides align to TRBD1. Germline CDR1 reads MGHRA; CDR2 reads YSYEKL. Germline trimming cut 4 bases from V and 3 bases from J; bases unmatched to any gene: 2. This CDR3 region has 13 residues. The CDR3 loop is CASSRTGDTEAFF. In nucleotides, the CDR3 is TGCGCCAGCAGCCGAACAGGGGACACTGAAGCTTTCTTT.

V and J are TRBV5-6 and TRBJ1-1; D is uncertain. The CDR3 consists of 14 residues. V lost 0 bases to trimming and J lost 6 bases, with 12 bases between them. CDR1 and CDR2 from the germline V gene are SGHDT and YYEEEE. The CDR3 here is CASSLGRGYPEAFF. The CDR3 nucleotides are TGTGCCAGCAGCTTGGGTCGGGGTTACCCTGAAGCTTTCTTT.

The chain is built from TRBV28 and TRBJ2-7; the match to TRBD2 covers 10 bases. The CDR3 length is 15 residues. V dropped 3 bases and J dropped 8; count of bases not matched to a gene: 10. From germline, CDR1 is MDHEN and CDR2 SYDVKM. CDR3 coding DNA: TGTGCCAGCAGTTTTCAGCGGGGGGGCCTAGTCAAGCAGTACTTC. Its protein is CASSFQRGGLVKQYF.

Here the CDR3 reads CASSQALGLVPYNEQFF. The CDR3 DNA reads TGTGCCAGCAGCCAAGCGTTGGGACTAGTTCCCTACAATGAGCAGTTCTTC. This chain links TRBV3-1 (or the pseudogene TRBV3-2) with TRBJ2-1; TRBD2 aligns across 8 bases. CDR1 LGHDT and CDR2 YNNKEL come from the germline V gene (reference sequence). The V segment lost 1 base and the J segment 2 bases; nucleotides outside the gene matches: 7. This CDR3 region has 17 residues.

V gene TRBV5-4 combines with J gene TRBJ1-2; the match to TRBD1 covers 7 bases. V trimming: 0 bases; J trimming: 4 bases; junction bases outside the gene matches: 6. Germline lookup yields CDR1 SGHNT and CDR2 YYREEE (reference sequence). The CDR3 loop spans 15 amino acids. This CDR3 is CASSLDPGQVYGYTF. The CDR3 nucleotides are TGTGCCAGCAGCTTGGACCCAGGACAGGTCTATGGCTACACCTTC.

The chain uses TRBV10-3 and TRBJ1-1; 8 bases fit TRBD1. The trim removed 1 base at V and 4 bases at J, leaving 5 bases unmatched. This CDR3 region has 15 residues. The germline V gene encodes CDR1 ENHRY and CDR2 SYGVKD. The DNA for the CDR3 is TGTGCCATCAGTGAGTTAGGACAGGGTTTCACTGAAGCTTTCTTT. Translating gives CAISELGQGFTEAFF.

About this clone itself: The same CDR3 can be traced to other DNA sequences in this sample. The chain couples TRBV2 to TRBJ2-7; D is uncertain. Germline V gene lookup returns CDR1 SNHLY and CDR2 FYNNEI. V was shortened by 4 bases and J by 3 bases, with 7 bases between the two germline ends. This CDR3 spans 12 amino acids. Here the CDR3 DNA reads TGTGCCAGCAGTGTTGGCGGCTACGAGCAGTACTTC. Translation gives CASSVGGYEQYF.

The CDR3 here is CASSRGTDHNEQFF. The DNA of the CDR3 is TGCGCCAGCAGCAGGGGGACAGATCACAATGAGCAGTTCTTC. J is TRBJ2-1 and V is TRBV5-1; TRBD1 aligns across 7 bases. V was clipped by 4 bases and J by 5 bases; unmatched bases: 6. The germline V gene encodes CDR1 SGHRS and CDR2 YFSETQ. CDR3 size: 14 residues.

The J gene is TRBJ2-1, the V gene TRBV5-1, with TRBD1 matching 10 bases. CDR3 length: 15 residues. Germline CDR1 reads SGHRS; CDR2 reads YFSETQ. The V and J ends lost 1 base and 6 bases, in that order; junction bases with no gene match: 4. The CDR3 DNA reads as TGCGCCAGCAGCTTGAGACAGGGGGCCCTCAATGAGCAGTTCTTC. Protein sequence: CASSLRQGALNEQFF.

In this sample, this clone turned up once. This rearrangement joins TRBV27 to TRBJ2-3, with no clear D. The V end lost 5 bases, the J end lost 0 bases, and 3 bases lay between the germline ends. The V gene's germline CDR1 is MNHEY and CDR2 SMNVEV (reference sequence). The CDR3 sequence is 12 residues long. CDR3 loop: CASSPSTDTQYF. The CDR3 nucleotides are TGTGCCAGCAGTCCGAGCACAGATACGCAGTATTTT.

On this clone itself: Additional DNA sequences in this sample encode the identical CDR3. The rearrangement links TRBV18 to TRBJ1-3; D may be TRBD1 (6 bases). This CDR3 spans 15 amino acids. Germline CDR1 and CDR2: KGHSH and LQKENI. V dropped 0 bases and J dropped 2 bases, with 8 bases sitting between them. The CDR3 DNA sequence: TGTGCCAGCTCACCACCGGGGGCAACTGGAAACACCATATATTTT. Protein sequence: CASSPPGATGNTIYF.

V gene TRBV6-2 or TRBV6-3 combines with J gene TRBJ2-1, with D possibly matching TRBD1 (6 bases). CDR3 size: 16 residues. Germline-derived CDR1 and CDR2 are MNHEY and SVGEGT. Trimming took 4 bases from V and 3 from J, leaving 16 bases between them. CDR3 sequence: CASSSAINRDYNEQFF. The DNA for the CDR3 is TGTGCCAGCAGTTCAGCCATTAACAGGGACTACAATGAGCAGTTCTTC.